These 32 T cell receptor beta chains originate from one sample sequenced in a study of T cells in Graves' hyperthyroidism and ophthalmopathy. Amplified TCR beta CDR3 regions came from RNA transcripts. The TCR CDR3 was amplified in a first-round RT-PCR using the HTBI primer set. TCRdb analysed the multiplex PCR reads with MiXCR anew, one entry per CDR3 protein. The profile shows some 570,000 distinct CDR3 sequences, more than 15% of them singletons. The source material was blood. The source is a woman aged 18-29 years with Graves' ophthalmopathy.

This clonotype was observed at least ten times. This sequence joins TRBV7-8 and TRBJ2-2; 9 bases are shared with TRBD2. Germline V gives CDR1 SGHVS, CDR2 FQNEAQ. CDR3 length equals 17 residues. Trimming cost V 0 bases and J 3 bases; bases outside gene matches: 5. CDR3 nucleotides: TGTGCCAGCAGCTTAGCTATTGGGACTAGCCACACCGGGGAGCTGTTTTTT. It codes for CASSLAIGTSHTGELFF.

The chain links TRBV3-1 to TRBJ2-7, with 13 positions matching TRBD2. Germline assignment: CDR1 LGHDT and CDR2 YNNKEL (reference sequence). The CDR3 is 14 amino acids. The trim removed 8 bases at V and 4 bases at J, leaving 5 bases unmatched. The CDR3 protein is CASGGLAGDYEQYF. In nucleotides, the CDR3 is TGTGCCAGCGGCGGACTAGCGGGGGATTACGAGCAGTACTTC.

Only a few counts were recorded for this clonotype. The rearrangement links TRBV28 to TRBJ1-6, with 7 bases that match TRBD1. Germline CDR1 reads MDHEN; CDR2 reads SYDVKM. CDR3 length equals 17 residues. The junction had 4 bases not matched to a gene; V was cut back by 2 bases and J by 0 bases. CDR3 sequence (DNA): TGTGCCAGCAGTTTAAGGGGGACAGTCTCCTATAATTCACCCCTCCACTTT. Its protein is CASSLRGTVSYNSPLHF.

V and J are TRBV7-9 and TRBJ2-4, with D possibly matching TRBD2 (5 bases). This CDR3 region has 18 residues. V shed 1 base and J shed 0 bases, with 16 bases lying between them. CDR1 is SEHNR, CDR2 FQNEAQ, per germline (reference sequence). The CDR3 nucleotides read TGTGCCAGCAGCTTAGGGTCCAACCGGGGTATAGCCAAAAACATTCAGTACTTC. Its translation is CASSLGSNRGIAKNIQYF.

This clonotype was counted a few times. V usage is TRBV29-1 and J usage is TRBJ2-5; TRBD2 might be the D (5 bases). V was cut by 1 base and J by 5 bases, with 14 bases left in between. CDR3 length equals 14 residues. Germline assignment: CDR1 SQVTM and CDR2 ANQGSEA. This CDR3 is CSVEVGLQSETQYF. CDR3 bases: TGCAGCGTTGAAGTCGGACTTCAATCTGAGACCCAGTACTTC. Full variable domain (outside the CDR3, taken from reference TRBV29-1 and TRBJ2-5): SAVISQKPSRDICQRGTSLTIQCQVDSQVTMMFWYRQQPGQSLTLIATANQGSEATYESGFVIDKFPISRPNLTFSTLTVSNMSPEDSSIYLCSVEVGLQSETQYFGPGTRLLVL.

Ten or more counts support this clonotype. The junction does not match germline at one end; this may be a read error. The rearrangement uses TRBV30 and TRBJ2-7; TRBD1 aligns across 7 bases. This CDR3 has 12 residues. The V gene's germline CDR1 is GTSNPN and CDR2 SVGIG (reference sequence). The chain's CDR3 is CAWTGVSYEQYF. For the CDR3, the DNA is TGTGCTTGGACAGGCGTCTCCTACGAGCAGTACTTC.

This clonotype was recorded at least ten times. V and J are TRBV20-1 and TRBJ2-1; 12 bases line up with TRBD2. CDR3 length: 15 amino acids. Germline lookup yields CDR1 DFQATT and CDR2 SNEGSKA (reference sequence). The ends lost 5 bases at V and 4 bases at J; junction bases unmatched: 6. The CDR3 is CSASSGLAGYNEQFF. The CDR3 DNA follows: TGCAGTGCTTCCTCGGGACTAGCGGGTTACAATGAGCAGTTCTTC.

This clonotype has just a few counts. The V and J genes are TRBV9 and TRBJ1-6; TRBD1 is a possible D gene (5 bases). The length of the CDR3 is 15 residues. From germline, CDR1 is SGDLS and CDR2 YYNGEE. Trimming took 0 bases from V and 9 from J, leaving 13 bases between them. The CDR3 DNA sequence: TGTGCCAGCAGCGTAGGGGTAGAGGGGAGTTCACCCCTCCACTTT. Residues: CASSVGVEGSSPLHF.

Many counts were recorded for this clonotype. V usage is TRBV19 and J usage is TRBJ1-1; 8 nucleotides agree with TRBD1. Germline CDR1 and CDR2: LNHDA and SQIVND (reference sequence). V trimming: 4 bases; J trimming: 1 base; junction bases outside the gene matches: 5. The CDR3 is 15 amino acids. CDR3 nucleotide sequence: TGTGCCAGTAGTACTCGGACAGGGCCGAACACTGAAGCTTTCTTT. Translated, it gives CASSTRTGPNTEAFF. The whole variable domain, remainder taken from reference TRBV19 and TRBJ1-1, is DGGITQSPKYLFRKEGQNVTLSCEQNLNHDAMYWYRQDPGQGLRLIYYSQIVNDFQKGDIAEGYSVSREKKESFPLTVTSAQKNPTAFYLCASSTRTGPNTEAFFGQGTRLTVV.

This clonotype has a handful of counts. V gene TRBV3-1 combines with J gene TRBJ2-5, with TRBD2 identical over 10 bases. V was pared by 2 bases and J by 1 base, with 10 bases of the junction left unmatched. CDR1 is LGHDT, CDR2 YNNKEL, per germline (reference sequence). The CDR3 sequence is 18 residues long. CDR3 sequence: CASSQIAGGLTPQETQYF. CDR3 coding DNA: TGTGCCAGCAGCCAAATAGCGGGGGGCCTCACTCCCCAAGAGACCCAGTACTTC.

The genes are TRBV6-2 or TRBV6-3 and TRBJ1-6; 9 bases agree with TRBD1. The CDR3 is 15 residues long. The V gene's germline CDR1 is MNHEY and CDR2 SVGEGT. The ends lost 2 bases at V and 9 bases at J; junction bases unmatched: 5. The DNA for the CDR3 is TGTGCCAGCAGTTACGGGACAGGGTGGAGTTCACCCCTCCACTTT. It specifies CASSYGTGWSSPLHF.

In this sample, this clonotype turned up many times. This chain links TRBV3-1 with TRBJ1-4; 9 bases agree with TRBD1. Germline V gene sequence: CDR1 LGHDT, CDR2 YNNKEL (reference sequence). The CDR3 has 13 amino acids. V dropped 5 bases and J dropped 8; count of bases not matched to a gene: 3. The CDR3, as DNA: TGTGCCAGCAGCGACAGGGGGGACGAAAAACTGTTTTTT. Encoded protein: CASSDRGDEKLFF. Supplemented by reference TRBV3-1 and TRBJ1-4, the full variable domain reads DTAVSQTPKYLVTQMGNDKSIKCEQNLGHDTMYWYKQDSKKFLKIMFSYNNKELIINETVPNRFSPKSPDKAHLNLHINSLELGDSAVYFCASSDRGDEKLFFGSGTQLSVL.

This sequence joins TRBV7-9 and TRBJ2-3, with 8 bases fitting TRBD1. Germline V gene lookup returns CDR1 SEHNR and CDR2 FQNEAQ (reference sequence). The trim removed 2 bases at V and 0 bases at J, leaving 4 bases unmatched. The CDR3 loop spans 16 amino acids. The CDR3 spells CASSLQGQGSTDTQYF. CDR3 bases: TGTGCCAGCAGCTTACAAGGACAGGGAAGCACAGATACGCAGTATTTT.

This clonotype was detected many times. The CDR3: CASSEARNPQPQHF. The DNA for the CDR3 is TGTGCCAGCAGTGAAGCGAGGAACCCTCAGCCCCAGCATTTT. The chain couples TRBV6-1 to TRBJ1-5; D call uncertain. The CDR3 spans 14 residues. V was cut by 0 bases and J by 6 bases, with 9 bases left in between. Germline CDR1 reads MNHNS; CDR2 reads SASEGT.

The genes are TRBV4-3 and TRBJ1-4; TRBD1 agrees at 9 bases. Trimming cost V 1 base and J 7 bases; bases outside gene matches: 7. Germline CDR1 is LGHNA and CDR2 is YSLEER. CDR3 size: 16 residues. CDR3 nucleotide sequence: TGCGCCAGCAGCCAAGGCCGACAGGGGGATTCTGAAAAACTGTTTTTT. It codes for CASSQGRQGDSEKLFF.

The CDR3 sequence: CSVESGRDVYEQYF. In nucleotides, the CDR3 is TGCAGCGTTGAATCCGGCAGGGACGTCTACGAGCAGTACTTC. The chain joins TRBV29-1 to TRBJ2-7; D tentatively reads TRBD1 or TRBD2 (5 bases each). Per germline, CDR1 SQVTM and CDR2 ANQGSEA. Trimming took off 2 bases at V and 3 bases at J, with 14 bases between the two ends. This CDR3 region has 14 residues.

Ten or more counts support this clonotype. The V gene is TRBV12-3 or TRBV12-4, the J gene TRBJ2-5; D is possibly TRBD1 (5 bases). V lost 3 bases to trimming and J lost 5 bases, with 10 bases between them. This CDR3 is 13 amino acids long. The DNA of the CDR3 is TGTGCCAGCAGTTTCAGGGTCGAGGAGACCCAGTACTTC. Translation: CASSFRVEETQYF.

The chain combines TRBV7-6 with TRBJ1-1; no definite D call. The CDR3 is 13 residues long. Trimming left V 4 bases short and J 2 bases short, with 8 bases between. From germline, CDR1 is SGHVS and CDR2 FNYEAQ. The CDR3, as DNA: TGTGCCAGCAGCTCGTATGTTAACACTGAAGCTTTCTTT. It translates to CASSSYVNTEAFF.

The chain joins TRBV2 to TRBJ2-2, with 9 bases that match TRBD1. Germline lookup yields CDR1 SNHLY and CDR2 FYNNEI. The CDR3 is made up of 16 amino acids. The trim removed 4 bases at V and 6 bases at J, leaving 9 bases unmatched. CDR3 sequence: CASSALDRGGAGELFF. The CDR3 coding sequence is TGTGCCAGCAGTGCGCTGGACAGGGGTGGGGCCGGGGAGCTGTTTTTT.

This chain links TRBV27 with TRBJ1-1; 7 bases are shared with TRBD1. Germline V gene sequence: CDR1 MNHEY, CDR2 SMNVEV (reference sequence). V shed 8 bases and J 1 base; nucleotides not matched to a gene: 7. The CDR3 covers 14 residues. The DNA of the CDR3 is TGTGCCAGCCTCAGGGGGGGTGCGAACACTGAAGCTTTCTTT. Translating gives CASLRGGANTEAFF.

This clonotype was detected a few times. CDR3 DNA sequence: TGTGCCAGCAGTTCACCCGGACGGTGGGGTAATTCACCCCTCCACTTT. Its translation is CASSSPGRWGNSPLHF. This chain uses TRBV6-1 with TRBJ1-6; unclear D gene. This CDR3 contains 16 residues. Germline V gene data show CDR1 as MNHNS and CDR2 as SASEGT. Trimming removed 5 bases from V and 6 bases from J, with 17 bases in between.

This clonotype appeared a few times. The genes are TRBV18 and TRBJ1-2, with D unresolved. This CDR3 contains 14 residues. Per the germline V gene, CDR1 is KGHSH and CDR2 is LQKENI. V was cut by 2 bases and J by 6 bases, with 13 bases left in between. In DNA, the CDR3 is TGTGCCAGCTCACCAATCCGTCAAGTAGATGGCTACACCTTC. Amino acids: CASSPIRQVDGYTF.

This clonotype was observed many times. CDR3 nucleotide sequence: TGTGCCAGCAGCTTCCTAGCAGAAGGATCCACCGAGCAGTACTTC. Translated, it gives CASSFLAEGSTEQYF. The rearrangement uses TRBV7-8 and TRBJ2-7; tentatively, D is TRBD2 (5 bases). CDR3 length: 15 amino acids. CDR1 and CDR2 (germline): SGHVS, FQNEAQ. The V end was cut by 3 bases, the J end by 6 bases, with 18 bases between.

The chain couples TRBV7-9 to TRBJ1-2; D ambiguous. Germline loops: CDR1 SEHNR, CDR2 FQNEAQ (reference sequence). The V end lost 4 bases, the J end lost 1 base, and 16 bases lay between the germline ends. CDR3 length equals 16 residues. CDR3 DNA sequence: TGTGCCAGCAGCTCTAGGTCGCAGCTAAATAACTATGGCTACACCTTC. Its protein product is CASSSRSQLNNYGYTF. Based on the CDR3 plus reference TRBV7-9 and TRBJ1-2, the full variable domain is DTGVSQNPRHKITKRGQNVTFRCDPISEHNRLYWYRQTLGQGPEFLTYFQNEAQLEKSRLLSDRFSAERPKGSFSTLEIQRTEQGDSAMYLCASSSRSQLNNYGYTFGSGTRLTVV.

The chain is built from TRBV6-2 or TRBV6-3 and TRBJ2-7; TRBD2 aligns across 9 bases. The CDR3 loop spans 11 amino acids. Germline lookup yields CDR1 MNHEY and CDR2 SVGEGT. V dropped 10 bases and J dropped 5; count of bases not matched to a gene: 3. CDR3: CATRLADEQYF. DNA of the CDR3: TGTGCCACCCGACTAGCGGACGAGCAGTACTTC.

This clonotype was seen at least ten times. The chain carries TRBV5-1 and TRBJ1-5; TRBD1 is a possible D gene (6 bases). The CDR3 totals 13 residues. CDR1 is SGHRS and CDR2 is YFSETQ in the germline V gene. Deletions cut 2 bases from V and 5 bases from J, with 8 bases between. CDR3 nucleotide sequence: TGCGCCAGCAGCTTACAGGGAGATCAGCCCCAGCATTTT. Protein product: CASSLQGDQPQHF.

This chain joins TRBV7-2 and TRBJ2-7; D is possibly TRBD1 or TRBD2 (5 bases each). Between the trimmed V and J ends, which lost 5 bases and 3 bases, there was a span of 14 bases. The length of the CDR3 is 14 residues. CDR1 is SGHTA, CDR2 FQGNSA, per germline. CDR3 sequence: CASSGTGFGYEQYF. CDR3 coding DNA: TGTGCCAGCAGCGGGACGGGTTTCGGCTACGAGCAGTACTTC.

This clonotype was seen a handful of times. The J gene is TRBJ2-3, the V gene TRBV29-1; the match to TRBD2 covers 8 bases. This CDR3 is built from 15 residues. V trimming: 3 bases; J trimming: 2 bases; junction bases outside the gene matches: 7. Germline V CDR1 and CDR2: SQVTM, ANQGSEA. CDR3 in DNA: TGCAGCGTTGACAGTAGCGGGACGTTCACAGATACGCAGTATTTT. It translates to CSVDSSGTFTDTQYF.

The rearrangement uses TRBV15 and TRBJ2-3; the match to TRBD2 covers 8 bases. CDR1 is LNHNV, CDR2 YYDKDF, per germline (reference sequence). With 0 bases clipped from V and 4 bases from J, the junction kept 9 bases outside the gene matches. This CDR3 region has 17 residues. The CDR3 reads CATSRESAAGGADTQYF. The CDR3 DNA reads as TGTGCCACCAGCAGAGAATCCGCGGCGGGAGGAGCAGATACGCAGTATTTT.

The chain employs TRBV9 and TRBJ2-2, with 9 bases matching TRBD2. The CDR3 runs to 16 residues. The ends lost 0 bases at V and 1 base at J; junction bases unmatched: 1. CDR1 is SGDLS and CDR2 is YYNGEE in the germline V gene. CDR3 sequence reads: CASSVGAGGNTGELFF. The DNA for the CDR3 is TGTGCCAGCAGCGTAGGAGCGGGAGGGAACACCGGGGAGCTGTTTTTT.

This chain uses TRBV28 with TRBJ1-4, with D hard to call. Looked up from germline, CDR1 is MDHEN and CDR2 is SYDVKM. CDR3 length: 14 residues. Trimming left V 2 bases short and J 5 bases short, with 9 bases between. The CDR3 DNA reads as TGTGCCAGCAGTTTACGCCACGAAAATGAAAAACTGTTTTTT. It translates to CASSLRHENEKLFF.

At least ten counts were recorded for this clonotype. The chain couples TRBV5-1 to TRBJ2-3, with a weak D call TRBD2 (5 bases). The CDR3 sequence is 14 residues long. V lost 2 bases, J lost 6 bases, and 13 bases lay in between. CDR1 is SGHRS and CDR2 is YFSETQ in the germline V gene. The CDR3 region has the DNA TGCGCCAGCAGCTTACAGACTATATCGGATACGCAGTATTTT. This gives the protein CASSLQTISDTQYF.